These 5 T cell receptor beta chains share one sample of origin, sequenced in a study of T cell clonality in common variable immunodeficiency. Antigen specificity for these receptors is unknown. Sequencing used immunoSEQ multiplex PCR; TCRdb keeps in-frame clones, though not all of them. The sample holds 40,000 or so clones, and no clone turns up only once. Overall study findings and caveats: In common variable immunodeficiency, TCR beta chains reportedly carried fewer deletions and N-nucleotide insertions.

Sequencing was carried out using peripheral blood mononuclear cells. These receptors all come from a human donor with common variable immunodeficiency.

This clone has a handful of counts. The sequenced fragment ends 3 residues before the CDR3 boundary, so the rest is inferred from the germline J gene. This chain uses TRBV6-1 with TRBJ2-1; D ambiguous. In germline, CDR1 is MNHNS, CDR2 SASEGT. V was trimmed by 2 bases and J by 8 bases, leaving 16 bases between them. This CDR3 comprises 15 residues. The sequenced CDR3 bases are TGTGCCAGCAGTGAAATCAGACTCCCGGTCTATGAG. Translated: CASSEIRLPVYE. The entire CDR3 reads CASSEIRLPVYEQFF.

Worth noting for this clone: The read ends 3 residues shy of where the CDR3 ends; the end is completed using the germline J gene. This chain uses TRBV2 with TRBJ2-7; 8 nucleotides agree with TRBD1. The germline V gene has CDR1 SNHLY and CDR2 FYNNEI. The CDR3 runs to 13 residues. V lost 4 bases and J lost 4; bases outside the gene matches: 3. The CDR3 loop is CASSVQGAYEQYF. CDR3 DNA, as far as it was read: TGTGCCAGCAGTGTTCAGGGGGCTTACGAG.

This clone has ten or more counts. The observed sequence ends 3 residues before the CDR3 terminus, with the missing tail filled in from the germline J gene. This chain joins TRBV19 and TRBJ1-6; D uncertain. Trimming shortened V by 6 bases and J by 0 bases, and 15 bases separated the two germline ends. CDR1 is LNHDA, CDR2 SQIVND, per germline (reference sequence). CDR3 length: 17 residues. This chain's CDR3 is CASSFKAESSYNSPLHF. Partial CDR3 DNA: TGTGCCAGTAGCTTTAAGGCGGAGAGCTCCTATAATTCACCC.

Turning to this clone: The read gets to within 3 residues of the CDR3 end, and the germline J gene fills in the rest. The chain recombines TRBV5-6 with TRBJ2-7; D might be TRBD1 (6 bases). The CDR3 consists of 14 residues. The V end lost 0 bases, the J end lost 2 bases, and 9 bases lay between the germline ends. The germline V gene encodes CDR1 SGHDT and CDR2 YYEEEE. The CDR3 sequence is CASSLDTGTYEQYF. The part of the CDR3 DNA that was read is TGTGCCAGCAGCTTGGACACAGGGACCTACGAG.

In regard to this clone: The read terminates 3 residues before the CDR3 end, so the remaining end is supplied by the germline J gene. The chain couples TRBV7-2 to TRBJ2-3; the match to TRBD2 covers 14 bases. CDR1 SGHTA and CDR2 FQGNSA come from the germline V gene. The CDR3 extends over 16 amino acids. V lost 0 bases and J lost 5; bases outside the gene matches: 1. Partial CDR3 DNA: TGTGCCAGCAGCTTAGCGACTAGCGGGAGGGGAGATACG. This sequence encodes CASSLATSGRGDT. The whole CDR3 is CASSLATSGRGDTQYF.